A selection of T cell receptor beta chains follows, all from one sample in a study of T cells in tuberculosis. Measured with immunoSEQ multiplex PCR; TCRdb has only the in-frame clones, and not every one. Of tens of thousands of clones in the sample, 85% to 95% were seen once. Sequencing used PBMCs. The receptors shown here come from a donor aged 10-29 years with latent tuberculosis or without tuberculosis infection. Some clones in this sample may be carry-over from other donors' samples. Both conserved end residues are part of each CDR3. D genes are given only for firm matches. Size is omitted from some rows. Given values are once, few, many or a class for expanded clones.

>TRBJ1-5|NA|NA|TRBV4-1
TGCGCCAGCAGCCAAGATCTCGGGCAGCCCCAGCATTTT
CASSQDLGQPQHF
>TRBJ1-1|TRBD1|NA|TRBV19
TGTGCCAGTAGTACCGCAGGGGGCACTGAAGCTTTCTTT
CASSTAGGTEAFF
>TRBJ1-1|NA|NA|TRBV27
TGTGCCAGCAGTTTAGGCAGGAACACTGAAGCTTTCTTT
CASSLGRNTEAFF
>TRBJ2-3|NA|once|TRBV6-1
TGTGCCAGTACTCAGGGGAGCGCAGATACGCAGTATTTT
CASTQGSADTQYF
>TRBJ2-3|TRBD1|NA|TRBV4-1
TGCGCCAGCAGCCAATGGGACAGGGGTCCGACAGATACGCAGTATTTT
CASSQWDRGPTDTQYF
>TRBJ1-4|NA|NA|TRBV19
TGTGCCAGTAGTATAGAGGCCAGAGGGGAAAAACTGTTTTTT
CASSIEARGEKLFF
>TRBJ2-1|NA|NA|TRBV5-1
TGCGCCAGCAGCCGTAGGAGCAATGAGCAGTTCTTC
CASSRRSNEQFF
>TRBJ2-2|NA|once|TRBV11-2
TGTGCCAGCAGGGGGACTAGGGGGCAGTTAACTCCCACCGGGGAGCTGTTTTTT
CASRGTRGQLTPTGELFF
>TRBJ2-6|TRBD1|NA|TRBV7-8
TGTGCCAGCAGCTGGACAGGGGGATCTGGGGCCAACGTCCTGACTTTC
CASSWTGGSGANVLTF
>TRBJ1-5|TRBD1|NA|TRBV5-6
TGTGCCAGCAGCTTGAGGCAGGGGGCAATAGGGATTCAGCCCCAGCATTTT
CASSLRQGAIGIQPQHF
>TRBJ1-1|TRBD1|NA|TRBV9
TGTGCCAGCAGCGTAGGGGACAGTGTTTATGAAGCTTTCTTT
CASSVGDSVYEAFF
>TRBJ1-3|TRBD1|NA|TRBV4-3
TGCGCCAGCAGCCAAATTCCCGGGACAGCCTCTGGAAACACCATATATTTT
CASSQIPGTASGNTIYF
>TRBJ1-1|NA|NA|TRBV5-4
TGTGCCAGCAGCTTGGAGGAGGGGAACACTGAAGCTTTCTTT
CASSLEEGNTEAFF
>TRBJ2-2|TRBD1|NA|TRBV7-6
TGTGCCAGCAGCTCTCTGGGACAGGGAACGAACACCGGGGAGCTGTTTTTT
CASSSLGQGTNTGELFF
>TRBJ1-6|NA|NA|TRBV27
TGTGCCAGCAGTGTCCCCAGGGGAACAGGCCCTTCACCCCTCCACTTT
CASSVPRGTGPSPLHF
>TRBJ1-1|NA|NA|TRBV4-3
TGCGCCAGCAGCCAAGATTTAGACACTGAAGCTTTCTTT
CASSQDLDTEAFF
>TRBJ2-2|NA|NA|TRBV10-3
TGTGCCATCAGTGAACGGGTTAACACCGGGGAGCTGTTTTTT
CAISERVNTGELFF
>TRBJ1-2|NA|NA|TRBV9
TGTGCCAGCAGCCCCACCGCCCAGGACAAACTCTATGGCTACACCTTC
CASSPTAQDKLYGYTF
>TRBJ2-2|NA|NA|TRBV6-1
TGTGCCAGCAGTGAGGTCGACAGCACCGGGGAGCTGTTTTTT
CASSEVDSTGELFF
>TRBJ1-1|NA|NA|TRBV25-1
TGTGCCAGCAGTGATACGCGGGGTTTCACTGAAGCTTTCTTT
CASSDTRGFTEAFF
>TRBJ2-6|NA|few|TRBV19
TGTGCCAGTAGCACAGGGTTCTCTGGGGCCAACGTCCTGACTTTC
CASSTGFSGANVLTF
>TRBJ2-3|NA|NA|TRBV27
TGTGCCAGCAGTTCTGAGGGCACAGATACGCAGTATTTT
CASSSEGTDTQYF
>TRBJ2-3|TRBD2|NA|TRBV9
TGTGCCAGCAGCGTAGGTTTTTCGAGCGGGGTGGTAGATACGCAGTATTTT
CASSVGFSSGVVDTQYF
>TRBJ1-5|NA|NA|TRBV19
TGTGCCAGTAGTAGATTCAACGGACACGGTAGCAATCAGCCCCAGCATTTT
CASSRFNGHGSNQPQHF
>TRBJ1-5|TRBD1|NA|TRBV4-3
TGCGCCAGCAGCCAAGGTGCCGGGACAGTTAATCAGCCCCAGCATTTT
CASSQGAGTVNQPQHF
>TRBJ1-2|TRBD1|NA|TRBV30
TGTGCCTGGACCACTCGACAGGGGGACCACTATGGCTACACCTTC
CAWTTRQGDHYGYTF
>TRBJ2-2|NA|NA|TRBV4-3
TGCGCCAGCAGCCACCCCGGGGGTAGCGGAGAAACGAACACCGGGGAGCTGTTTTTT
CASSHPGGSGETNTGELFF
>TRBJ2-4|NA|NA|TRBV9
TGTGCCAGCTCTCCCAGGCCCCACGCCGCCAAAAACATTCAGTACTTC
CASSPRPHAAKNIQYF
>TRBJ1-2|TRBD1|NA|TRBV29-1
TGCAGCGTTGAAGACCCGACAGGGGAGGACACCTTC
CSVEDPTGEDTF
>TRBJ2-6|NA|NA|TRBV15
TGTGCCACCAGCTTTAACTTAGGGGATTCTGGGGCCAACGTCCTGACTTTC
CATSFNLGDSGANVLTF
>TRBJ1-1|NA|once|TRBV27
TGTGCCAGCCTGGGCCGGGACAACTTCGAAGCTTTCTTT
CASLGRDNFEAFF
>TRBJ1-1|NA|NA|TRBV10-3
TGTGCCATCAGGGATCTGGATGCCCGGGACACTGAAGCTTTCTTT
CAIRDLDARDTEAFF
>TRBJ1-1|NA|few|TRBV27
TGTGCCAGCAGTCCGAAGGACAGTTCCACTGAAGCTTTCTTT
CASSPKDSSTEAFF
>TRBJ1-2|TRBD1|NA|TRBV2
TGTGCCAGCAGTTTCCCCGGGACAGGACTTAACTATGGCTACACCTTC
CASSFPGTGLNYGYTF